The 21 T cell receptor beta chains presented below share a single source sample, sequenced in a study of cytomegalovirus exposure and HLA in healthy donors. Assay used: immunoSEQ multiplex PCR; TCRdb lists only in-frame clones, some missing. The table includes about 330,000 clones, about 90% detected once. The sequenced material came from PBMCs. The receptors were sampled from a woman aged 25 to 39 in good health and CMV-seropositive.

The V gene is TRBV7-9, the J gene TRBJ1-2; 8 bases map to TRBD1. Trimming removed 7 bases from V and 4 bases from J; junction bases left unmatched: 8. Germline V gene lookup returns CDR1 SEHNR and CDR2 FQNEAQ (reference sequence). The CDR3 covers 14 residues. Here the CDR3 DNA reads TGTGCCAGCATCACAACAGGGGGTTCCTATGGCTACACCTTC. Translation gives CASITTGGSYGYTF.

This chain connects TRBV7-2 to TRBJ2-7; the match to TRBD1 covers 10 bases. Germline V gene lookup returns CDR1 SGHTA and CDR2 FQGNSA. The CDR3 sequence is 16 residues long. The V gene end was trimmed by 2 bases and the J gene end by 3 bases; junction bases not matched to a gene: 7. CDR3 DNA sequence: TGTGCCAGCAGCTTAACGGGACAGGGGTTCAACTACGAGCAGTACTTC. Translating it yields CASSLTGQGFNYEQYF. The whole variable domain, remainder taken from reference TRBV7-2 and TRBJ2-7, is GAGVSQSPSNKVTEKGKDVELRCDPISGHTALYWYRQSLGQGLEFLIYFQGNSAPDKSGLPSDRFSAERTGGSVSTLTIQRTQQEDSAVYLCASSLTGQGFNYEQYFGPGTRLTVT.

The chain uses TRBV27 and TRBJ2-1; D might be TRBD1 (5 bases). Germline V lookup: CDR1 MNHEY, CDR2 SMNVEV (reference sequence). V gave up 2 bases and J gave up 2 bases, with 16 bases separating them. The CDR3 loop spans 17 amino acids. The CDR3 region has the DNA TGTGCCAGCAGTTTAGACCCCCCAGGGATTGCCTACAATGAGCAGTTCTTC. As protein: CASSLDPPGIAYNEQFF.

This sequence joins TRBV7-2 and TRBJ2-7; TRBD2 matches at 9 bases. This CDR3 region has 17 residues. Germline V gene sequence: CDR1 SGHTA, CDR2 FQGNSA. The junction had 13 bases not matched to a gene; V was cut back by 3 bases and J by 4 bases. CDR3 coding DNA: TGTGCCAGCAGCTTCTGGGGGGCTAAGGGACTAGCATACGAGCAGTACTTC. Translation gives CASSFWGAKGLAYEQYF. The complete variable domain, with remaining parts taken from reference TRBV7-2 and TRBJ2-7, reads GAGVSQSPSNKVTEKGKDVELRCDPISGHTALYWYRQSLGQGLEFLIYFQGNSAPDKSGLPSDRFSAERTGGSVSTLTIQRTQQEDSAVYLCASSFWGAKGLAYEQYFGPGTRLTVT.

In this sample, this clone turned up once. The chain employs TRBV25-1 and TRBJ2-1; perhaps TRBD2 as D (6 bases). Looked up from germline, CDR1 is MGHDK and CDR2 is SYGVNS. The CDR3 consists of 16 residues. Trimming left V 2 bases short and J 4 bases short, with 15 bases between. The CDR3 DNA follows: TGTGCCAGCAGTGAACGGACTAACCCCCGTTACAATGAGCAGTTCTTC. This encodes CASSERTNPRYNEQFF. Variable domain in full (rest from reference TRBV25-1 and TRBJ2-1): EADIYQTPRYLVIGTGKKITLECSQTMGHDKMYWYQQDPGMELHLIHYSYGVNSTEKGDLSSESTVSRIRTEHFPLTLESARPSHTSQYLCASSERTNPRYNEQFFGPGTRLTVL.

V gene TRBV5-8 combines with J gene TRBJ2-1, with 9 bases identical to TRBD1. The germline CDR1 and CDR2 sequences are SGHTS and YDEGEE. The V gene end was trimmed by 3 bases and the J gene end by 8 bases; junction bases not matched to a gene: 9. The CDR3 spans 15 residues. The CDR3 DNA sequence: TGTGCCAGCAGCTCGGTGGGGACAGGGTTCCATGAGCAGTTCTTC. As protein: CASSSVGTGFHEQFF.

J is TRBJ2-5 and V is TRBV28, with 9 positions matching TRBD1. The CDR3 is 14 amino acids. Germline-derived CDR1 and CDR2 are MDHEN and SYDVKM. J lost 4 bases, V lost 6 bases, and 6 bases had no gene match. Here the CDR3 DNA reads TGTGCCAGCAGCTTGGACAGGGGAGGAGAGACCCAGTACTTC. This translates into CASSLDRGGETQYF.

The genes are TRBV19 and TRBJ1-2, with D possibly being TRBD1 (5 bases). Germline V gene sequence: CDR1 LNHDA, CDR2 SQIVND (reference sequence). Trimming pared 11 bases from V and 2 bases from J, leaving 15 bases between. The CDR3 loop spans 13 amino acids. The CDR3 loop is CAARGRGNYGYTF. DNA for the CDR3: TGTGCCGCACGGGGAAGGGGAAACTATGGCTACACCTTC.

This rearrangement joins TRBV10-3 to TRBJ2-1; no reliable D call. The CDR3 spans 15 residues. CDR1 and CDR2 from the germline V gene are ENHRY and SYGVKD. With 4 bases removed from V and 3 bases from J, the gap between germline ends came to 13 bases. CDR3 loop: CAISAGRINYNEQFF. The CDR3 nucleotides read TGTGCCATCAGTGCGGGCAGGATCAACTACAATGAGCAGTTCTTC.

The rearrangement uses TRBV13 and TRBJ1-2, with a tentative D call TRBD1 (6 bases). The CDR3 length is 13 residues. Germline CDR1 PRHDT, CDR2 FYEKMQ (reference sequence). Trimming pared 10 bases from V and 9 bases from J, leaving 21 bases between. The CDR3 loop reads CATLRGVGESYTF. Written as DNA, the CDR3 is TGTGCCACCCTCAGGGGAGTTGGTGAGAGCTACACCTTC.

This clone was found a few times. The chain links TRBV4-2 to TRBJ1-2, with TRBD1 as a possible D gene (6 bases). This CDR3 region has 15 residues. Germline V lookup: CDR1 LGHNA, CDR2 YNFKEQ. Trimming removed 0 bases at V and 8 bases at J, with 16 bases between. CDR3 region: CASSQDLTGRWGYTF. The CDR3 DNA reads as TGTGCCAGCAGCCAAGATCTAACAGGGCGATGGGGCTACACCTTC.

The chain couples TRBV6-1 to TRBJ2-7; weak D call: TRBD1 (5 bases). The V gene lost 1 base and the J gene lost 1 base, with 14 bases spanning the gap. The CDR3 totals 16 residues. Germline lookup yields CDR1 MNHNS and CDR2 SASEGT. The DNA of the CDR3 is TGTGCCAGCAGTGAAGGTCAGGGTCTTAGTTCCTACGAGCAGTACTTC. It is translated as CASSEGQGLSSYEQYF.

This chain joins TRBV28 and TRBJ2-3; D is perhaps TRBD2 (6 bases). Trimming pared 3 bases from V and 4 bases from J, leaving 11 bases between. There are 14 residues in the CDR3. Germline CDR1 is MDHEN and CDR2 is SYDVKM. CDR3 nucleotide sequence: TGTGCCAGCAGTTTCCCCGGGGAGGCAGATACGCAGTATTTT. Its protein is CASSFPGEADTQYF.

The rearrangement uses TRBV9 and TRBJ2-1, with D perhaps matching TRBD1 (6 bases). Germline V lookup: CDR1 SGDLS, CDR2 YYNGEE. The V end was cut by 3 bases, the J end by 6 bases, with 25 bases between. CDR3 size: 18 residues. CDR3 protein: CASSAQTGFSLITNEQFF. The DNA for the CDR3 is TGTGCCAGCAGCGCTCAAACAGGGTTTTCCCTGATAACCAATGAGCAGTTCTTC.

The V call is TRBV5-1, the J call TRBJ2-7; possible D gene TRBD2, 6 bases. The V end was cut by 1 base, the J end by 6 bases, with 14 bases between. Germline V gene data show CDR1 as SGHRS and CDR2 as YFSETQ. The CDR3 is 14 residues long. The CDR3 loop reads CASSLSQGLSEQYF. CDR3 in DNA: TGCGCCAGCAGCTTGAGTCAGGGACTTAGCGAGCAGTACTTC.

With respect to this clone: Other DNA sequences in the sample encode the same CDR3. The chain couples TRBV11-2 to TRBJ2-7; 10 bases are a match to TRBD2. The CDR3 covers 15 residues. Germline CDR1 reads SGHAT; CDR2 reads FQNNGV. V trimming: 3 bases; J trimming: 2 bases; junction bases outside the gene matches: 4. The CDR3 DNA reads TGTGCCAGCAGCTTGGCTAGCGGGGGAACCTACGAGCAGTACTTC. This gives the protein CASSLASGGTYEQYF.

V and J are TRBV9 and TRBJ2-6; the match to TRBD1 covers 11 bases. The CDR3 sequence is 18 residues long. CDR1 is SGDLS, CDR2 YYNGEE, per germline. Trimming removed 3 bases from V and 3 bases from J; junction bases left unmatched: 8. CDR3 nucleotides: TGTGCCAGCAGCGCCGGGACAGGGGGTTTCGGTGGGGCCAACGTCCTGACTTTC. Amino acids: CASSAGTGGFGGANVLTF.

V gene TRBV7-8 combines with J gene TRBJ2-3; 13 nucleotides agree with TRBD2. CDR3 length equals 15 residues. The V gene end was trimmed by 8 bases and the J gene end by 5 bases; junction bases not matched to a gene: 7. The germline gives CDR1 SGHVS, CDR2 FQNEAQ. CDR3 sequence: CASGTSGGALDTQYF. In DNA, the CDR3 is TGTGCCAGCGGCACTAGCGGGGGGGCCTTAGATACGCAGTATTTT. Full variable domain (outside the CDR3, taken from reference TRBV7-8 and TRBJ2-3): GAGVSQSPRYKVAKRGQDVALRCDPISGHVSLFWYQQALGQGPEFLTYFQNEAQLDKSGLPSDRFFAERPEGSVSTLKIQRTQQEDSAVYLCASGTSGGALDTQYFGPGTRLTVL.

This sequence joins TRBV27 and TRBJ2-5, with 8 bases that match TRBD1. In germline, CDR1 is MNHEY, CDR2 SMNVEV (reference sequence). This CDR3 region has 14 residues. The ends lost 3 bases at V and 1 base at J; junction bases unmatched: 1. As DNA, the CDR3 is TGTGCCAGCAGTTTGACAGGGGTCCAAGAGACCCAGTACTTC. Encoded protein: CASSLTGVQETQYF.

With respect to this clone: Other DNA sequences in the sample encode the same CDR3. This chain joins TRBV5-4 and TRBJ2-5; D is ambiguous. Germline V gene sequence: CDR1 SGHNT, CDR2 YYREEE (reference sequence). Trimming left V 2 bases short and J 0 bases short, with 2 bases between. The CDR3 length is 12 residues. The CDR3: CASSLDQETQYF. The DNA for the CDR3 is TGTGCCAGCAGCTTAGACCAAGAGACCCAGTACTTC.

The V gene is TRBV6-6, the J gene TRBJ2-3; 7 bases fit TRBD2. V shed 5 bases and J 6 bases; nucleotides not matched to a gene: 11. Germline lookup yields CDR1 MNHNY and CDR2 SVGAGI (reference sequence). The length of the CDR3 is 15 residues. CDR3 residues: CASSRSGVQLDTQYF. In DNA, the CDR3 is TGTGCCAGCAGTAGAAGCGGGGTCCAGTTGGATACGCAGTATTTT.